This entry describes one T cell receptor (beta chain). Trimming stripped 4 bases from V and 2 bases from J, with 14 bases between. The germline CDR1 and CDR2 sequences are SGHTA and FQGTGA. The CDR3 contains 15 residues. These data belong to a study of T cell changes during pregnancy in multiple sclerosis. Measured with immunoSEQ multiplex PCR; TCRdb has only the in-frame clones, and not every one. The sample yields about 35,000 clones, roughly 90% seen once. The chain employs TRBV7-3 and TRBJ2-5, with D perhaps TRBD2 (6 bases). This TCR was recovered from a female donor with multiple sclerosis, enrolled in a pregnancy study. Sequenced here: CD8+ T cells from peripheral blood mononuclear cells, sampled in the third trimester of pregnancy. The CDR3 region has the DNA TGTGCCAGCAGCTCAATTGGAGCGGGTCAAGAGACCCAGTACTTC. It specifies CASSSIGAGQETQYF.